This TCR beta chain is from a study of T cell repertoires in cytomegalovirus infection. The overall study: Matching HLA type, along with CMV infection, was indicated by public TCR beta signatures.

Study-wide points: HLA-C-restricted CMV clonotypes gave the most frequent clonotype in two of eight donors. Identification of carriers of CMV plus the relevant HLA was achieved through cumulative public TCR beta family frequency.

Points on this clonotype: Its matching antigen is unknown.

TCRdb re-analysed the reads in MiXCR, keeping a single row per CDR3 protein. This table holds around 50,000 distinct CDR3 sequences, roughly 20% found once. Trimming removed 11 bases from V and 0 bases from J, with 20 bases in between. Germline V gives CDR1 ENHRY, CDR2 SYGVKD. The CDR3 is 16 residues long. The sequence derives from a human donor in good health (CMV status not recorded). Some clones in this sample may be carry-over from other donors' samples. Specimen: CD8+ T cells from cultured PBMCs, collected from culture after CMV antigen stimulation. The chain couples TRBV10-3 to TRBJ2-1; D gene ambiguous. The CDR3 region has the DNA TGTGCCGTCCGAGTCACCATCTCCCTCTCCTACAATGAGCAGTTCTTC. Its protein product is CAVRVTISLSYNEQFF.